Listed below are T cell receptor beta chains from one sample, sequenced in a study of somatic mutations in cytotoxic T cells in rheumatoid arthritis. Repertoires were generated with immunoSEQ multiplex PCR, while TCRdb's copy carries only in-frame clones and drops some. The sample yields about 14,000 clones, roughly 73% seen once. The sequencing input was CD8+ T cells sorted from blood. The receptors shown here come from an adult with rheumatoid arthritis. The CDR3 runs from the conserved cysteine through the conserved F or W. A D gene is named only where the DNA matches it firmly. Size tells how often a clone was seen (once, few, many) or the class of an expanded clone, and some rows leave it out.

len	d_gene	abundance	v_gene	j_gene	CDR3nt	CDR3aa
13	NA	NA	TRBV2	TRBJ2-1	TGTGCCAGCAGGGCGACAGGAGAGGTTGAGCAGTTCTTC	CASRATGEVEQFF
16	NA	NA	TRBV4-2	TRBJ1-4	TGTGCCAGCAGACCTATCGGGGGAGGGTGGAACGAAAAACTGTTTTTT	CASRPIGGGWNEKLFF
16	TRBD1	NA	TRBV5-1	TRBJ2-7	TGCGCCAGCAGCTTGAGTTCCCGGGACAGACCCTACGAGCAGTACTTC	CASSLSSRDRPYEQYF
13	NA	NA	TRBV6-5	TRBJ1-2	TGTGCCAGCAGTTACCAGGGTGGCTATGGCTACACCTTC	CASSYQGGYGYTF
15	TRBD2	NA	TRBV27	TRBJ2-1	TGTGCCAGCAGTGCCGGGACTAGCGGCTACAATGAGCAGTTCTTC	CASSAGTSGYNEQFF
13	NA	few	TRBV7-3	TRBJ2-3	TGTGCCAGCAGCTTAGCAGGGATAGATACGCAGTATTTT	CASSLAGIDTQYF
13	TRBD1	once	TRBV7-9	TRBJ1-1	TGTGCCAGCACCGGACAGGGGATCGCTGAAGCTTTCTTT	CASTGQGIAEAFF
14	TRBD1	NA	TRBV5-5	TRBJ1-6	TGTGCCAGCAGCCCGACAGGGGGAAATTCACCCCTCCACTTT	CASSPTGGNSPLHF
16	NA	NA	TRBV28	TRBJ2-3	TGTGCCAGCACCATACGGGGGACACCAATGACGGATACGCAGTATTTT	CASTIRGTPMTDTQYF
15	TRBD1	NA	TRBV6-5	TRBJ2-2	TGTGCCAGCAGTTACTGGACAGGGACATTGGGGGAGCTGTTTTTT	CASSYWTGTLGELFF
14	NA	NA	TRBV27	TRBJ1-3	TGTGCCAGCAGTTCGCAGGGTACTGGAAACACCATATATTTT	CASSSQGTGNTIYF
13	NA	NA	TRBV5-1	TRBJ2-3	TGCGCCAGCAGCTTGGGGGGCGCAGATACGCAGTATTTT	CASSLGGADTQYF
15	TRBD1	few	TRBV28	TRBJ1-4	TGTGCCAGCAGTTTATCAGGGGGACCTAATGAAAAACTGTTTTTT	CASSLSGGPNEKLFF
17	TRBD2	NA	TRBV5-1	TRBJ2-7	TGCGCCAGCAGCTTGGGCCCACCGGGACTAGGGGGCTACGAGCAGTACTTC	CASSLGPPGLGGYEQYF
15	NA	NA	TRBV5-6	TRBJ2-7	TGTGCCAGCAGCTTGGATCTGCGAAACGACTACGAGCAGTACTTC	CASSLDLRNDYEQYF
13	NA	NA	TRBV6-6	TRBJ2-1	TGTGCCAGCAGTTACTCCGCCCCTTCCGGGGGGTTCTTC	CASSYSAPSGGFF
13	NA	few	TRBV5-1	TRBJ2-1	TGCGCCAGCAGCTTGGGGGTTGAGAGTGAGCAGTTCTTC	CASSLGVESEQFF
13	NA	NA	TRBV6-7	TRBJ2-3	TGTGCCAGCAGTTACCGCCGGGGGGATACGCAGTATTTT	CASSYRRGDTQYF